Listed below are T cell receptor beta chains from one sample, sequenced in a study of metastatic and nonmetastatic thyroid tumors. MiXCR re-clonotyped the PCR reads for TCRdb. The sample consists of more than 65,000 clones, around 14% of them appearing once. Input material: blood. These receptors came from a male donor with papillary thyroid cancer or a benign thyroid nodule (not recorded which). Some clones in this sample may be carry-over from other donors' samples. Each CDR3 is given with its conserved first and last residue. D genes are given only for firm matches. The size field is filled for only some rows; it gives once, few, many or a size class.

TRBD2 | 13 | many | TRBJ2-1 | TRBV29-1 | TGCAGCGCCGAAGGGACTAGCGGTGGTGAGCAGTTCTTC | CSAEGTSGGEQFF
TRBD1 | 17 | . | TRBJ1-1 | TRBV5-1 | TGCGCCAGCAGCTTGGTAGGACAGGGGGCAATAAACACTGAAGCTTTCTTT | CASSLVGQGAINTEAFF
TRBD2 | 17 | . | TRBJ2-3 | TRBV4-3 | TGCGCCAGCAGCCAAGGTTCTGCGGGAGATTTGGCAGATACGCAGTATTTT | CASSQGSAGDLADTQYF
. | 16 | . | TRBJ2-1 | TRBV10-1 | TGCGCCAGCGTCCGGGACGGGCTAGAACACAGGAATGAGCAGTTCTTC | CASVRDGLEHRNEQFF
. | 12 | many | TRBJ1-2 | TRBV27 | TGTGCCAGCAGTGGAGGAGGAGATGGCTACACCTTC | CASSGGGDGYTF
TRBD1 | 15 | . | TRBJ2-3 | TRBV28 | TGTGCCAGCAGTTCTGGACAGGGGGTGACAGATACGCAGTATTTT | CASSSGQGVTDTQYF
TRBD1 | 15 | few | TRBJ1-6 | TRBV6-1 | TGTGCCAGCAGACAGGCCCGGGACAGCAATTCACCCCTCAACTTT | CASRQARDSNSPLNF
. | 13 | . | TRBJ2-1 | TRBV10-1 | TGCGCCACCCATGGTGTGATATACAATGAGCAGTTCTTC | CATHGVIYNEQFF
. | 15 | many | TRBJ2-5 | TRBV7-8 | TGTGCCAGCAGCTATTTACAGGGAGGTGGCGAGACCCAGTACTTC | CASSYLQGGGETQYF
. | 14 | few | TRBJ2-3 | TRBV10-3 | TGTGCCATCGGCCTTGAATCTAGCACAGATACGCAGTATTTT | CAIGLESSTDTQYF
. | 16 | few | TRBJ1-5 | TRBV5-4 | TGTGCCAGCAGCTACCGGGGGGGAGGGGAACATCAGCCCCAGCATTTT | CASSYRGGGEHQPQHF
TRBD1 | 13 | . | TRBJ1-2 | TRBV20-1 | TGCAGTGCTAGAGATTCTGGACAGGGCCAGAGGACCTTC | CSARDSGQGQRTF
. | 13 | many | TRBJ2-6 | TRBV7-2 | TGTGCCAGCAGCCCGCTCTTGGCCAACGTCCTGACTTTC | CASSPLLANVLTF
. | 13 | many | TRBJ2-1 | TRBV2 | TGTGCCAGCAGTTGGAGTACCTACAATGAGCAGTTCTTC | CASSWSTYNEQFF
. | 13 | many | TRBJ2-5 | TRBV7-8 | TGTGCCAGCAGCTTAAGAAGGATGGAGACCCAGTACTTC | CASSLRRMETQYF
TRBD2 | 15 | . | TRBJ2-5 | TRBV29-1 | TGCAGCGTTGAGGGGACTAGCGGGATAGCAGAGACCCAGTACTTC | CSVEGTSGIAETQYF
. | 16 | . | TRBJ2-5 | TRBV5-1 | TGCGCCAGCAGCCCAACAACAGGGATAATGGGAGAGACCCAGTACTTC | CASSPTTGIMGETQYF
TRBD1 | 16 | . | TRBJ2-1 | TRBV6-1 | TGTGCCAGCACCTACAGGGGCGGGCCCCTGGACAATGAGCAGTTCTTC | CASTYRGGPLDNEQFF
TRBD1 | 18 | . | TRBJ2-4 | TRBV20-1 | TGCAGTGCTAGAGACGTAACCGGGACAGGTATTACCGAAAACATTCAGTACTTC | CSARDVTGTGITENIQYF
. | 15 | few | TRBJ2-7 | TRBV6-1 | TGTGCCAGCACCGCCTACAGTGGTTTGGTGGGCGAGCAGTACTTC | CASTAYSGLVGEQYF
TRBD2 | 15 | . | TRBJ2-1 | TRBV2 | TGTGCCAGCAGTGAGAATCCTAGCGGGAGAGGTGAGCAGTTCTTC | CASSENPSGRGEQFF
TRBD1 | 17 | many | TRBJ2-5 | TRBV28 | TGTGCCAGCATCCGGGACAGGGGGCGTGTTGGTCGAGAGACCCAGTACTTC | CASIRDRGRVGRETQYF
. | 15 | many | TRBJ2-2 | TRBV5-4 | TGTGCCAGCAGCTTGTATCTGGAGAACACCGGGGAGCTGTTTTTT | CASSLYLENTGELFF
TRBD1 | 16 | . | TRBJ1-2 | TRBV6-1 | TGTGCCAGCAGTGAAATCGGACAGGGCAAAGGCTATGGCTACACCTTC | CASSEIGQGKGYGYTF
TRBD2 | 15 | many | TRBJ2-7 | TRBV5-1 | TGCGCCAGCAGCAGCGGACTAGCGGGAGTAGAATGGCAGTACTTC | CASSSGLAGVEWQYF
. | 12 | many | TRBJ2-3 | TRBV18 | TGTGCCAGCTCACAGAGGGGAGATACGCAGTATTTT | CASSQRGDTQYF
. | 14 | many | TRBJ1-2 | TRBV2 | TGTGCCAGCAGTGAAAGGTCGGTCGACTATGGCTACACCTTC | CASSERSVDYGYTF
. | 16 | . | TRBJ2-2 | TRBV4-2 | TGTGCCAGCAGCCAAGCGAGCGGACTTATCACAGGGGAGCTGTTTTTT | CASSQASGLITGELFF
TRBD1 | 15 | many | TRBJ1-1 | TRBV28 | TGTGCCAGCACTCTATGGAGGGGGCAGGGCACTGAAGCTTTCTTT | CASTLWRGQGTEAFF
. | 15 | many | TRBJ2-1 | TRBV11-3 | TGTGCCAGCATTCCTCCGGGACTCATTGACAATGAGCAGTTCTTC | CASIPPGLIDNEQFF